A single sample is the source of the 21 T cell receptor beta chains below, sequenced in a study of neurological immune-mediated disorders. TCRdb re-analysed the 5' RACE reads in MiXCR, keeping a single row per CDR3 protein. The sample records approximately 19,000 distinct CDR3 sequences, 6.5% to 9% being singletons. The specimen was CD8+ T cells from blood. Receptors were obtained from a woman aged 25-40 years with HTLV-1-associated myelopathy (HAM/TSP).

This clonotype has at least ten counts. V and J are TRBV25-1 and TRBJ1-1, with D tentatively TRBD1 (6 bases). Between the trimmed V and J ends, which lost 4 bases and 2 bases, there was a span of 14 bases. CDR3 length: 15 residues. The germline V gene has CDR1 MGHDK and CDR2 SYGVNS. This CDR3 reads CASSGAQGANTEAFF. In nucleotides, the CDR3 is TGTGCCAGCAGTGGAGCACAGGGAGCCAACACTGAAGCTTTCTTT.

This clonotype has ten or more counts. The chain joins TRBV5-5 to TRBJ2-7, with TRBD2 identical over 7 bases. Germline V gene data show CDR1 as SGHKS and CDR2 as YYEKEE (reference sequence). This CDR3 contains 14 residues. V lost 4 bases, J lost 2 bases, and 6 bases stayed unmatched. The CDR3 region is CASSPWEGTYEQYF. The CDR3, as DNA: TGTGCCAGCAGCCCCTGGGAGGGGACCTACGAGCAGTACTTC.

This clonotype was seen repeatedly, ten times or more. The chain recombines TRBV9 with TRBJ2-1, with 7 nucleotides matching TRBD2. Unmatched junction bases numbered 7, after V lost 1 base and J lost 3 bases. CDR1 and CDR2 from the germline V gene are SGDLS and YYNGEE. The CDR3 runs to 16 residues. CDR3 loop: CASSVNMGGGYNEQFF. Written as DNA, the CDR3 is TGTGCCAGCAGCGTAAACATGGGGGGGGGCTACAATGAGCAGTTCTTC.

This clonotype was counted many times. The chain has TRBV7-9 and TRBJ2-2, with TRBD2 as a possible D gene (5 bases). The CDR3 contains 15 residues. CDR1 is SEHNR, CDR2 FQNEAQ, per germline (reference sequence). Trimming took off 1 base at V and 2 bases at J, with 8 bases between the two ends. CDR3 nucleotides: TGTGCCAGCAGCTTAGATTCTAGCAACACCGGGGAGCTGTTTTTT. Protein product: CASSLDSSNTGELFF.

Many counts were recorded for this clonotype. The chain is built from TRBV20-1 and TRBJ1-2; D is uncertain. The CDR3 is 14 amino acids. Germline assignment: CDR1 DFQATT and CDR2 SNEGSKA (reference sequence). Between the trimmed V and J ends, which lost 0 bases and 10 bases, there was a span of 18 bases. CDR3 residues: CSARDAPKNRAYTF. The CDR3 DNA reads as TGCAGTGCTAGAGATGCTCCCAAGAATCGGGCCTACACCTTC.

This clonotype has a count of ten or more. The chain recombines TRBV20-1 with TRBJ2-7, with D unclear. The CDR3 length is 12 residues. The germline V gene encodes CDR1 DFQATT and CDR2 SNEGSKA (reference sequence). V gave up 7 bases and J gave up 0 bases, with 10 bases separating them. The CDR3 coding sequence is TGCAGTGTTTCGGACGGCTCCTACGAGCAGTACTTC. Its translation: CSVSDGSYEQYF.

By share, this clonotype ranks as medium-sized. The rearrangement uses TRBV5-1 and TRBJ1-1, with 7 bases aligning to TRBD1. V dropped 0 bases and J dropped 3; count of bases not matched to a gene: 5. Per germline, CDR1 SGHRS and CDR2 YFSETQ. The CDR3 has 15 residues. As DNA, the CDR3 is TGCGCCAGCAGCTTGGCAGGGGGACGGTACACTGAAGCTTTCTTT. Amino acids: CASSLAGGRYTEAFF.

This clonotype has ten or more counts. The chain links TRBV7-2 to TRBJ2-7; tentatively, D is TRBD1 (6 bases). CDR3 length: 14 amino acids. Trimming left V 3 bases short and J 4 bases short, with 13 bases between. CDR1 SGHTA and CDR2 FQGNSA come from the germline V gene. The CDR3: CASSFFQGSYEQYF. The CDR3 bases are TGTGCCAGCAGCTTCTTTCAGGGGAGTTACGAGCAGTACTTC.

This clonotype came up many times. The chain uses TRBV6-1 and TRBJ2-7, with 8 bases aligning to TRBD1. Germline V gives CDR1 MNHNS, CDR2 SASEGT. The CDR3 is 15 amino acids. V was clipped by 1 base and J by 5 bases; unmatched bases: 7. DNA of the CDR3: TGTGCCAGCAGTGAAGTGATAGGACAGGGCCACGAGCAGTACTTC. Its translation is CASSEVIGQGHEQYF.

This clonotype was observed at least ten times. V usage is TRBV20-1 and J usage is TRBJ2-2; TRBD1 agrees at 10 bases. CDR1 is DFQATT, CDR2 SNEGSKA, per germline (reference sequence). This CDR3 spans 16 amino acids. J gave up 1 base and V 5 bases, and 7 bases lay outside the gene matches. CDR3 nucleotides: TGCAGTGCTGTCGGACAGGGGGACGGGAACACCGGGGAGCTGTTTTTT. Encoded protein: CSAVGQGDGNTGELFF.

This clonotype occurred many times. The rearrangement links TRBV13 to TRBJ2-1; unclear D gene. This CDR3 contains 16 residues. The V end was cut by 4 bases, the J end by 6 bases, with 19 bases between. Germline lookup yields CDR1 PRHDT and CDR2 FYEKMQ (reference sequence). The CDR3 bases are TGTGCCAGCAGCTCCATCCCAAGTACCCCCGTCAATGAGCAGTTCTTC. Its translation is CASSSIPSTPVNEQFF.

This clonotype was picked up many times. The chain recombines TRBV21-1 with TRBJ1-5. TRBV21-1 is noted as a pseudogene. CDR3 length: 18 residues. The CDR3, as DNA: TGTGCCAGCAGCAAAGCGCGAAAATCGACTGGAGGCAATCAGCCCCAGCATTTT. Encoded protein: CASSKARKSTGGNQPQHF.

Within the sample, this clonotype is medium-sized (0.01 to 0.1%). The rearrangement uses TRBV4-2 and TRBJ2-2; D not resolved. The CDR3 length is 14 residues. Trimming cost V 1 base and J 5 bases, with 8 bases left between them. Looked up from germline, CDR1 is LGHNA and CDR2 is YNFKEQ. In DNA form, the CDR3 reads TGTGCCAGCAGCCAAGTTCGTTGGACCGGGGAGCTGTTTTTT. Protein: CASSQVRWTGELFF.

In this sample, this clonotype turned up a few times. The chain links TRBV11-1 to TRBJ2-7; D could derive from TRBD1 or TRBD2 (5 bases each). The CDR3 contains 13 residues. Germline V gene data show CDR1 as SGHAT and CDR2 as FQDESV (reference sequence). V dropped 0 bases and J dropped 9 bases, with 12 bases sitting between them. CDR3 protein: CASSLAAGDGQYF. The CDR3 DNA follows: TGTGCCAGCAGCTTAGCAGCCGGGGACGGGCAGTACTTC.

This clonotype was detected a few times. The chain carries TRBV30 and TRBJ1-2; D gene uncertain. The length of the CDR3 is 10 residues. Trimming stripped 8 bases from V and 5 bases from J, with 9 bases between. CDR1 is GTSNPN, CDR2 SVGIG, per germline (reference sequence). CDR3 sequence reads: CALNSYGYTF. The DNA for the CDR3 is TGTGCCCTCAACAGTTATGGCTACACCTTC.

The table lists this clonotype with many counts. This rearrangement joins TRBV5-1 to TRBJ2-2; no clear D gene. This CDR3 contains 15 residues. Germline CDR1 SGHRS, CDR2 YFSETQ. Deletions cut 0 bases from V and 5 bases from J, with 11 bases between. This chain's CDR3 is CASSLASLGTGELFF. CDR3 DNA sequence: TGCGCCAGCAGCTTGGCCAGCCTAGGAACCGGGGAGCTGTTTTTT. Supplemented by reference TRBV5-1 and TRBJ2-2, the full variable domain reads KAGVTQTPRYLIKTRGQQVTLSCSPISGHRSVSWYQQTPGQGLQFLFEYFSETQRNKGNFPGRFSGRQFSNSRSEMNVSTLELGDSALYLCASSLASLGTGELFFGEGSRLTVL.

This clonotype was observed at least ten times. This sequence joins TRBV5-1 and TRBJ2-3; D gene uncertain. The ends were cut back, 2 bases at V and 3 bases at J, with 7 bases in the middle. This CDR3 is built from 13 residues. Germline CDR1 SGHRS, CDR2 YFSETQ. The CDR3 is CASSFFGTDTQYF. The CDR3 bases are TGCGCCAGCAGCTTTTTTGGGACAGATACGCAGTATTTT.

This clonotype was recorded many times. This chain joins TRBV29-1 and TRBJ2-4; 7 positions agree with TRBD1. The ends lost 5 bases at V and 2 bases at J; junction bases unmatched: 12. From germline, CDR1 is SQVTM and CDR2 ANQGSEA. The length of the CDR3 is 16 residues. The CDR3 loop is CSVLVVTRGSKNIQYF. Here the CDR3 DNA reads TGCAGCGTTCTTGTAGTTACCAGGGGGTCCAAAAACATTCAGTACTTC. The full variable domain, its missing parts supplied by reference TRBV29-1 and TRBJ2-4, is SAVISQKPSRDICQRGTSLTIQCQVDSQVTMMFWYRQQPGQSLTLIATANQGSEATYESGFVIDKFPISRPNLTFSTLTVSNMSPEDSSIYLCSVLVVTRGSKNIQYFGAGTRLSVL.

V is TRBV7-8 and J is TRBJ2-1; no definite D call. V was pared by 2 bases and J by 2 bases, with 16 bases between. Germline CDR1 and CDR2: SGHVS and FQNEAQ. CDR3 length: 17 amino acids. CDR3: CASSLLVFVGTYNEQFF. CDR3 DNA: TGTGCCAGCAGCTTATTGGTGTTTGTGGGGACCTACAATGAGCAGTTCTTC.

This clonotype was observed many times. V usage is TRBV20-1 and J usage is TRBJ1-4; tentative D call: TRBD1 (5 bases). Germline assignment: CDR1 DFQATT and CDR2 SNEGSKA (reference sequence). V dropped 6 bases and J dropped 0 bases, with 17 bases sitting between them. There are 16 residues in the CDR3. CDR3 sequence: CSAPGRGLATNEKLFF. The CDR3 DNA follows: TGCAGTGCACCGGGGCGGGGCCTTGCAACTAATGAAAAACTGTTTTTT.

This clonotype was counted at least ten times. The chain combines TRBV6-5 with TRBJ2-2; D is unclear. Germline-derived CDR1 and CDR2 are MNHEY and SVGAGI. Trimming left V 6 bases short and J 2 bases short, with 16 bases between. CDR3 length: 16 amino acids. Written as DNA, the CDR3 is TGTGCCAGCAGCCCTGCCTGGCGCTCAAACACCGGGGAGCTGTTTTTT. It codes for CASSPAWRSNTGELFF.